The 24 T cell receptor beta chains presented below share a single source sample, sequenced in a study of blood T cells in healthy people across ages. Using a J-beta primer mix together with a sample-barcoded 5' primer, a second PCR was run for about 7 to 12 cycles. Via MiXCR, TCRdb re-called the 5' RACE reads, giving one row per CDR3 protein. This repertoire shows more than 600,000 distinct CDR3 sequences, 20% to 30% found once; its top ten account for around 9.2%. This sample was also put to use in a study of T cells of mothers and their children.

Material for sequencing was blood. Every receptor here comes from a boy younger than 18 in good health.

The chain uses TRBV6-1 and TRBJ1-1; possible D gene TRBD1, 6 bases. This CDR3 is 15 amino acids long. The V end was cut by 2 bases, the J end by 1 base, with 11 bases between. Germline lookup yields CDR1 MNHNS and CDR2 SASEGT. This CDR3 is CASSEYETGNTEAFF. Written as DNA, the CDR3 is TGTGCCAGCAGTGAATATGAGACAGGGAACACTGAAGCTTTCTTT.

The chain employs TRBV29-1 and TRBJ2-7; D might be TRBD1 or TRBD2, each matching 5 bases. Germline CDR1 SQVTM, CDR2 ANQGSEA. The CDR3 has 13 residues. CDR3 bases: TGCAGTTTCACAAGAGGGGCGGCTCACGAGCAGTACTTC. Protein: CSFTRGAAHEQYF.

There are a few counts of this clonotype. The V gene is TRBV5-1, the J gene TRBJ1-5, with 9 bases identical to TRBD1. The V segment lost 4 bases and the J segment 7 bases; nucleotides outside the gene matches: 3. This CDR3 is built from 13 residues. In germline, CDR1 is SGHRS, CDR2 YFSETQ. The CDR3 DNA follows: TGCGCCAGCAGCCCGGACAGGGGCCAGCCCCAGCATTTT. Translated, it gives CASSPDRGQPQHF. Complete variable domain (other parts from reference TRBV5-1 and TRBJ1-5): KAGVTQTPRYLIKTRGQQVTLSCSPISGHRSVSWYQQTPGQGLQFLFEYFSETQRNKGNFPGRFSGRQFSNSRSEMNVSTLELGDSALYLCASSPDRGQPQHFGDGTRLSIL.

This clonotype was counted between two and nine times. The chain has TRBV6-1 and TRBJ2-5; 16 bases match TRBD2. The last part of the DNA fits TRBJ2-1 better; the J call may be wrong. Germline CDR1 is MNHNS and CDR2 is SASEGT. This CDR3 comprises 19 residues. CDR3 sequence reads: CASTRGTSGRASIGNEQFF. CDR3 DNA: TGTGCCAGCACTAGAGGGACTAGCGGGAGGGCCTCTATAGGCAATGAGCAGTTCTTC.

In this sample, this clonotype turned up a few times. V and J are TRBV7-3 and TRBJ2-1; no clear D. This CDR3 is built from 15 residues. Germline V gene data show CDR1 as SGHTA and CDR2 as FQGTGA. Trimming removed 4 bases at V and 1 base at J, with 11 bases between. The CDR3 spells CASSSAGQSYNEQFF. CDR3 nucleotides: TGTGCCAGCAGCTCCGCCGGCCAGTCCTACAATGAGCAGTTCTTC.

The chain employs TRBV5-6 and TRBJ2-5; D is ambiguous. The tail of the sequence fits TRBJ2-7 better, so the J call may be wrong. The CDR3 has 15 amino acids. Germline V gene data show CDR1 as SGHDT and CDR2 as YYEEEE. The CDR3: CASSLEIRQRYEQYF. The DNA for the CDR3 is TGTGCCAGCAGCTTAGAAATTCGGCAGCGCTACGAGCAGTACTTC.

The chain uses TRBV7-9 and TRBJ2-5; D possibly corresponds to TRBD1 (6 bases). TRBJ2-7 explains the end of the DNA better; the J call may be wrong. Germline V lookup: CDR1 SEHNR, CDR2 FQNEAQ (reference sequence). The CDR3 loop spans 15 amino acids. The CDR3, as DNA: TGTGCCAGCAGCTTAGGAGACAGGACCGCCTACGAGCAGTACTTC. It yields the protein CASSLGDRTAYEQYF.

This clonotype was counted at least ten times. The V call is TRBV12-3 or TRBV12-4, the J call TRBJ1-5; maybe TRBD1 (6 bases). With 6 bases removed from V and 3 bases from J, the gap between germline ends came to 12 bases. The CDR3 is 14 amino acids. The CDR3 protein is CASRGDTDNQPQHF. In DNA form, the CDR3 reads TGTGCCAGCAGAGGGGACACTGACAATCAGCCCCAGCATTTT.

The rearrangement joins TRBV28 to TRBJ2-3, with TRBD1 matching over 7 bases. The V gene's germline CDR1 is MDHEN and CDR2 SYDVKM. Trimming took 7 bases from V and 9 from J; bases not matched to a gene: 13. The CDR3 loop spans 14 amino acids. The CDR3 region has the DNA TGTGCCAGCATCACAAATTCACAGGGGAACACGCAGTATTTT. It encodes CASITNSQGNTQYF.

The rearrangement uses TRBV2 and TRBJ1-1, with no clear D. CDR3 length: 15 residues. Germline-derived CDR1 and CDR2 are SNHLY and FYNNEI. With 0 bases removed from V and 0 bases from J, the gap between germline ends came to 8 bases. In DNA, the CDR3 is TGTGCCAGCAGTGAAGCGCCAAATATGAACACTGAAGCTTTCTTT. This encodes CASSEAPNMNTEAFF.

V is TRBV7-9 and J is TRBJ2-5; 11 bases are shared with TRBD2. The CDR3 runs to 16 residues. V shed 8 bases, J shed 3 bases, and the junction held 11 bases outside the gene matches. The germline V gene encodes CDR1 SEHNR and CDR2 FQNEAQ (reference sequence). This CDR3 reads CASGPYGTSGKETQYF. CDR3 in DNA: TGTGCCAGCGGACCGTACGGGACTAGCGGTAAAGAGACCCAGTACTTC.

The chain links TRBV6-6 to TRBJ1-6; TRBD1 is a possible D gene (5 bases). Per the germline V gene, CDR1 is MNHNY and CDR2 is SVGAGI (reference sequence). V lost 6 bases, J lost 2 bases, and 14 bases lay in between. This CDR3 region has 16 residues. The CDR3: CASRSSLGAYNSPLHF. In nucleotides, the CDR3 is TGTGCCAGCAGATCTAGCTTAGGGGCCTATAATTCACCCCTCCACTTT.

This clonotype appeared a few times. The chain recombines TRBV29-1 with TRBJ1-2, with 12 bases lining up with TRBD1. The length of the CDR3 is 13 residues. Per the germline V gene, CDR1 is SQVTM and CDR2 is ANQGSEA. The trim removed 8 bases at V and 4 bases at J, leaving 5 bases unmatched. The CDR3 DNA reads TGCAGCAGAGGGACAGGGGGCTTCTATGGCTACACCTTC. Translated, it gives CSRGTGGFYGYTF.

The gene calls are TRBV11-2 and TRBJ2-5, with D unclear. The J call could be wrong; TRBJ2-1 is a better fit for the DNA end. The CDR3 totals 13 residues. CDR1 and CDR2 from the germline V gene are SGHAT and FQNNGV. The CDR3 protein is CASSFPPGDEQFF. CDR3 bases: TGTGCCAGCAGCTTTCCCCCTGGGGATGAGCAGTTCTTC.

The rearrangement joins TRBV7-2 to TRBJ2-2; TRBD1 is a possible D gene (5 bases). The CDR3 totals 17 residues. Trimming pared 1 base from V and 5 bases from J, leaving 17 bases between. Per the germline V gene, CDR1 is SGHTA and CDR2 is FQGNSA. CDR3 region: CASSLVPTASMTGELFF. CDR3 nucleotide sequence: TGTGCCAGCAGCTTAGTCCCGACAGCCAGTATGACCGGGGAGCTGTTTTTT.

This clonotype was counted between two and nine times. The chain employs TRBV10-3 and TRBJ2-5; perhaps TRBD2 as D (7 bases). Germline assignment: CDR1 ENHRY and CDR2 SYGVKD. The CDR3 runs 15 residues. V was cut by 6 bases and J by 5 bases, with 19 bases left in between. The CDR3 region is CAIRSGGGSMETQYF. CDR3 nucleotides: TGTGCCATCAGGTCTGGGGGGGGCTCCATGGAGACCCAGTACTTC.

V is TRBV29-1 and J is TRBJ2-1, with 7 bases aligning to TRBD1. The V segment lost 3 bases and the J segment 5 bases; nucleotides outside the gene matches: 7. CDR1 and CDR2 from the germline V gene are SQVTM and ANQGSEA. This CDR3 comprises 14 residues. The CDR3 nucleotides read TGCAGCGTTGATGCCGACAGGGTAAACAATGAGCAGTTCTTC. The encoded protein is CSVDADRVNNEQFF.

The chain employs TRBV11-2 and TRBJ1-4; perhaps TRBD1 as D (6 bases). Germline assignment: CDR1 SGHAT and CDR2 FQNNGV. Trimming stripped 5 bases from V and 7 bases from J, with 17 bases between. This CDR3 is 15 amino acids long. The CDR3 spells CASSLLTGGGEKLFF. The CDR3 region has the DNA TGTGCCAGCAGCCTCCTGACAGGTGGGGGTGAAAAACTGTTTTTT.

This chain connects TRBV4-1 to TRBJ2-1; D is undetermined. Germline V gene sequence: CDR1 MGHRA, CDR2 YSYEKL. The V end lost 1 base, the J end lost 4 bases, and 23 bases lay between the germline ends. This CDR3 spans 19 amino acids. CDR3: CASSQVSWMSRMIYNEQFF. The CDR3 bases are TGCGCCAGCAGCCAAGTCTCATGGATGAGTCGAATGATATACAATGAGCAGTTCTTC.

V gene TRBV23-1 combines with J gene TRBJ2-3, with 9 bases identical to TRBD1. TRBV23-1 is filed as an ORF, its function uncertain. J lost 5 bases, V lost 5 bases, and 14 bases had no gene match. The CDR3 spans 17 residues. The CDR3 protein is CASSFTDGTGSGDTQYF. For the CDR3, the DNA is TGCGCCAGCAGTTTCACGGATGGGACAGGGTCAGGAGATACGCAGTATTTT.

The chain recombines TRBV3-1 with TRBJ2-7; 10 nucleotides align to TRBD2. This CDR3 comprises 16 residues. CDR1 LGHDT and CDR2 YNNKEL come from the germline V gene (reference sequence). The J segment lost 5 bases and the V segment lost 0 bases, leaving 7 bases of the junction unmatched. CDR3 bases: TGTGCCAGCAGCCAAGAAGAAGGTAGCGGGAGGAACGAGCAGTACTTC. Residues: CASSQEEGSGRNEQYF.

The sample holds a few counts of this clonotype. The chain combines TRBV20-1 with TRBJ2-1, with 11 bases that match TRBD1. The J segment lost 7 bases and the V segment lost 3 bases, leaving 2 bases of the junction unmatched. The CDR3 length is 13 residues. Germline assignment: CDR1 DFQATT and CDR2 SNEGSKA (reference sequence). The CDR3 protein is CSASGTGGNEQFF. The CDR3 DNA reads TGCAGTGCTAGCGGGACAGGGGGTAATGAGCAGTTCTTC.

This clonotype has more than one count but fewer than ten. The chain carries TRBV3-1 and TRBJ2-1; 7 bases map to TRBD2. The CDR3 sequence is 18 residues long. CDR1 and CDR2 (germline): LGHDT, YNNKEL (reference sequence). V lost 1 base and J lost 7; bases outside the gene matches: 16. The CDR3 loop is CASSQAVLETSEENEQFF. Here the CDR3 DNA reads TGTGCCAGCAGCCAAGCAGTCCTAGAAACTAGCGAAGAAAATGAGCAGTTCTTC.

This chain's CDR3 is CSVEVAGNYEQYF. CDR3 DNA sequence: TGCAGCGTTGAAGTGGCAGGGAACTACGAGCAGTACTTC. V gene TRBV29-1 combines with J gene TRBJ2-5, with a possible D match to TRBD1 (5 bases). The DNA end is a closer match to TRBJ2-7, so the J assignment may be wrong. CDR1 and CDR2 from the germline V gene are SQVTM and ANQGSEA. There are 13 residues in the CDR3.